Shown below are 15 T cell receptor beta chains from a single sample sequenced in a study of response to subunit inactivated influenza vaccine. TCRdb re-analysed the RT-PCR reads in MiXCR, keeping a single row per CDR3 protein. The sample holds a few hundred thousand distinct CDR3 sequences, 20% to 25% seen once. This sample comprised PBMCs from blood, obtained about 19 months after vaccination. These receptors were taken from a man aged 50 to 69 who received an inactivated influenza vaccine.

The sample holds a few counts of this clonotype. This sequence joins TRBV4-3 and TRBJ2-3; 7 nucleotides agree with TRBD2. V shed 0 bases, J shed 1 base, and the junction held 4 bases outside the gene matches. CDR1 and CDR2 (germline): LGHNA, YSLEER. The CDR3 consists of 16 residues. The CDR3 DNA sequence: TGCGCCAGCAGCCAAGATGGCGCGGGGGGCACAGATACGCAGTATTTT. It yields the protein CASSQDGAGGTDTQYF.

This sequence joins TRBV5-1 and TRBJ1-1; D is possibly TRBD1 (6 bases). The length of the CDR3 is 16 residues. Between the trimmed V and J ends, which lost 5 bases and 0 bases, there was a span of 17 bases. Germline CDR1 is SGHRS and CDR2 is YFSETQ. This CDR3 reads CASRSLRGAVNTEAFF. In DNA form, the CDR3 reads TGCGCCAGCAGATCCCTCAGGGGCGCGGTGAACACTGAAGCTTTCTTT.

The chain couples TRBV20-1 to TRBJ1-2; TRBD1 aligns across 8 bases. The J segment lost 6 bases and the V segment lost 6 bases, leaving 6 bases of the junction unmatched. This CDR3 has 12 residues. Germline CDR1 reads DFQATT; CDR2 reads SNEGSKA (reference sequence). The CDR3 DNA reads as TGCAGTGCAGGACAGGGTTTAAATGGCTACACCTTC. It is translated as CSAGQGLNGYTF.

CDR3 sequence: CASSSFKSRSSYNSPLHF. CDR3 in DNA: TGTGCCAGCAGCTCATTCAAGTCTAGGTCCTCCTATAATTCACCCCTCCACTTT. The chain employs TRBV11-1 and TRBJ1-6; D is undetermined. Trimming left V 4 bases short and J 0 bases short, with 16 bases between. Germline V gives CDR1 SGHAT, CDR2 FQDESV (reference sequence). CDR3 length: 18 residues.

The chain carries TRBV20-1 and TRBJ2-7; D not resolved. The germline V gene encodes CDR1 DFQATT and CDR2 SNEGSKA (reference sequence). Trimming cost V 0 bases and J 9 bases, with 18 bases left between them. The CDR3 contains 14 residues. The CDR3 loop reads CSARDSAVGLGQYF. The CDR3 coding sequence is TGCAGTGCTAGAGATTCGGCTGTTGGGTTGGGGCAGTACTTC.

The CDR3 sequence: CASSLGFVSYEQYF. In nucleotides, the CDR3 is TGTGCCAGCAGCTTAGGGTTCGTTTCCTACGAGCAGTACTTC. The V gene is TRBV7-2, the J gene TRBJ2-7, with D uncertain. This CDR3 region has 14 residues. Germline V gene data show CDR1 as SGHTA and CDR2 as FQGNSA. V was cut by 1 base and J by 1 base, with 8 bases left in between.

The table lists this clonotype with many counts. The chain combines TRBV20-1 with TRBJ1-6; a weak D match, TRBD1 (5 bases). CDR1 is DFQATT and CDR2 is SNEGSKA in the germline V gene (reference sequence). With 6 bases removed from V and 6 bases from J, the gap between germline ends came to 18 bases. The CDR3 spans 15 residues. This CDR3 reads CSAKPLGETNSPLHF. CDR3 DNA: TGCAGTGCCAAACCACTGGGGGAGACTAATTCACCCCTCCACTTT.

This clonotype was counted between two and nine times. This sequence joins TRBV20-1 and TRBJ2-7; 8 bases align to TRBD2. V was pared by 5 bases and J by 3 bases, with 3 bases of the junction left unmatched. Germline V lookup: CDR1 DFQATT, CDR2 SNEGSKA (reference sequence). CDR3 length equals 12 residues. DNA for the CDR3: TGCAGTGCTCCGGGACTAGTCTACGAGCAGTACTTC. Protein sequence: CSAPGLVYEQYF.

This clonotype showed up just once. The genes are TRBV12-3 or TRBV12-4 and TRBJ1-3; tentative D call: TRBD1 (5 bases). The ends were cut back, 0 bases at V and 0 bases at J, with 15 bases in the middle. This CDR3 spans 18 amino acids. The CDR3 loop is CASSLARGVHGSGNTIYF. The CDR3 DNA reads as TGTGCCAGCAGTTTAGCGCGAGGGGTTCATGGCTCTGGAAACACCATATATTTT.

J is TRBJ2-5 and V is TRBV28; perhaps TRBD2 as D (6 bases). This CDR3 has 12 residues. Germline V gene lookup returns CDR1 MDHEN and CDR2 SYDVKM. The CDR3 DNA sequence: TGTGCAACGCGGGGAGGTAAAGAGACCCAGTACTTC. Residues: CATRGGKETQYF. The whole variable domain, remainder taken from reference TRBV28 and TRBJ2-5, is DVKVTQSSRYLVKRTGEKVFLECVQDMDHENMFWYRQDPGLGLRLIYFSYDVKMKEKGDIPEGYSVSREKKERFSLILESASTNQTSMYLCATRGGKETQYFGPGTRLLVL.

Written as DNA, the CDR3 is TGTGCCAGCAGCCAAGCGAGCAATCAGCCCCAGCATTTT. Amino acids: CASSQASNQPQHF. The chain joins TRBV4-2 to TRBJ1-5, with D unclear. This CDR3 region has 13 residues. Germline V gives CDR1 LGHNA, CDR2 YNFKEQ. The V and J ends lost 1 base and 1 base respectively, with 2 bases between them.

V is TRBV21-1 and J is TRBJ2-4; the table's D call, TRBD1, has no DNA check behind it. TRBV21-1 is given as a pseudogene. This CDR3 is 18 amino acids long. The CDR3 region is CASSKDEAPLGNKNIQYF. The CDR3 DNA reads TGTGCCAGCAGCAAAGACGAAGCCCCACTCGGAAACAAAAACATTCAGTACTTC.

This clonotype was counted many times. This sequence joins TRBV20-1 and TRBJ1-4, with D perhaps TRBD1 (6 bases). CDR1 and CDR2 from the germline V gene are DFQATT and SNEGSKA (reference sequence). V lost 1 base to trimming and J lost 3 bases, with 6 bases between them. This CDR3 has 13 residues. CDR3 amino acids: CSARGTANEKLFF. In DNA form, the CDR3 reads TGCAGTGCTAGAGGGACAGCTAATGAAAAACTGTTTTTT.

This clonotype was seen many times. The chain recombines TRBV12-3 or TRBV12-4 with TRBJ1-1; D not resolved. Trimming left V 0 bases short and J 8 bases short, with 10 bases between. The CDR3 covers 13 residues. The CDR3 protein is CASSLARGLEAFF. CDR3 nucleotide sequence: TGTGCCAGCAGTTTAGCGCGAGGACTCGAAGCTTTCTTT.

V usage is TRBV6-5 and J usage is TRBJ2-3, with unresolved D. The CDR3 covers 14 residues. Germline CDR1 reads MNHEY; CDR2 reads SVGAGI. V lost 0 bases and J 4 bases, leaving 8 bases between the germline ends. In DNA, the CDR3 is TGTGCCAGCAGTTACTCGTATAGTCCAGATACGCAGTATTTT. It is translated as CASSYSYSPDTQYF.